Below are 14 T cell receptor beta chains sequenced from a single sample in a study of chemoradiotherapy in HPV16-positive cancers. Only in-frame clones appear in the TCRdb table, and some are missing; sequencing was by immunoSEQ multiplex PCR. The table includes roughly 15,000 clones, roughly 90% detected once. The specimen was tumor tissue, collected from a patient who underwent chemoradiotherapy. The receptors shown here come from a human donor with HPV-associated anogenital cancer.

The chain couples TRBV4-2 to TRBJ1-1; D call uncertain. CDR1 and CDR2 from the germline V gene are LGHNA and YNFKEQ. This CDR3 contains 15 residues. V lost 1 base and J lost 1, with 10 bases in between. The DNA for the CDR3 is TGTGCCAGCAGCCAAGGGGTTGCTCCGAACACTGAAGCTTTCTTT. It encodes CASSQGVAPNTEAFF.

The J gene is TRBJ1-1, the V gene TRBV7-9, with 8 bases aligning to TRBD1. The CDR3 totals 15 residues. Germline CDR1 reads SEHNR; CDR2 reads FQNEAQ (reference sequence). V shed 5 bases, J shed 1 base, and the junction held 6 bases outside the gene matches. The CDR3 region has the DNA TGTGCCAGCAGCCACGGACAGGGAGCGAACACTGAAGCTTTCTTT. This codes for CASSHGQGANTEAFF.

This chain links TRBV7-9 with TRBJ2-5; D remains unclear. CDR3 size: 17 residues. In germline, CDR1 is SEHNR, CDR2 FQNEAQ (reference sequence). The V end was cut by 1 base, the J end by 2 bases, with 17 bases between. CDR3 region: CASSLGSRVGQQETQYF. For the CDR3, the DNA is TGTGCCAGCAGCTTAGGTTCTCGTGTGGGTCAGCAAGAGACCCAGTACTTC.

Only one count was recorded for this clone. This chain links TRBV5-1 with TRBJ1-4; D call uncertain. The CDR3 extends over 15 amino acids. Germline V gene lookup returns CDR1 SGHRS and CDR2 YFSETQ. With 0 bases removed from V and 2 bases from J, the gap between germline ends came to 8 bases. CDR3 protein: CASSLAGPTNEKLFF. CDR3 bases: TGCGCCAGCAGCTTGGCCGGACCTACTAATGAAAAACTGTTTTTT.

The rearrangement links TRBV4-1 to TRBJ1-1; possible D gene TRBD1, 6 bases. CDR1 is MGHRA, CDR2 YSYEKL, per germline. V shed 4 bases and J shed 5 bases, with 17 bases lying between them. The CDR3 is 15 residues long. The CDR3 region is CASSLEGGLGTEAFF. The CDR3 coding sequence is TGCGCCAGCAGCCTCGAAGGGGGTTTGGGAACTGAAGCTTTCTTT.

V and J are TRBV29-1 and TRBJ2-3, with 8 bases aligning to TRBD2. CDR1 is SQVTM and CDR2 is ANQGSEA in the germline V gene. V shed 4 bases, J shed 0 bases, and the junction held 3 bases outside the gene matches. This CDR3 region has 14 residues. CDR3 amino acids: CSVGASGSTDTQYF. In DNA, the CDR3 is TGCAGCGTTGGGGCTAGCGGGAGCACAGATACGCAGTATTTT.

Concerning this clone itself: Other DNA sequences in the same sample also yield this CDR3. This rearrangement joins TRBV27 to TRBJ2-1; no firm D call. This CDR3 is built from 14 residues. Deletions cut 3 bases from V and 0 bases from J, with 6 bases between. Germline CDR1 MNHEY, CDR2 SMNVEV (reference sequence). The chain's CDR3 is CASSLISSYNEQFF. CDR3 in DNA: TGTGCCAGCAGTTTGATAAGCTCCTACAATGAGCAGTTCTTC.

The V and J genes are TRBV9 and TRBJ1-2; D is ambiguous. This CDR3 has 15 amino acids. Trimming stripped 3 bases from V and 3 bases from J, with 15 bases between. Looked up from germline, CDR1 is SGDLS and CDR2 is YYNGEE. The CDR3 is CASSADPRPDYGYTF. The DNA of the CDR3 is TGTGCCAGCAGCGCCGACCCTCGCCCGGACTATGGCTACACCTTC.

The rearrangement links TRBV5-1 to TRBJ2-3; D call uncertain. Trimming left V 0 bases short and J 5 bases short, with 7 bases between. CDR1 is SGHRS and CDR2 is YFSETQ in the germline V gene. The CDR3 consists of 13 residues. The CDR3 sequence is CASSLGPGDTQYF. CDR3 sequence (DNA): TGCGCCAGCAGCTTGGGCCCGGGAGATACGCAGTATTTT.

The J gene is TRBJ2-5, the V gene TRBV5-1; 7 bases map to TRBD1. Germline V lookup: CDR1 SGHRS, CDR2 YFSETQ. V was clipped by 4 bases and J by 4 bases; unmatched bases: 7. CDR3 length: 14 amino acids. As DNA, the CDR3 is TGCGCCAGCAGCACCAGGGGGTCAGGAGAGACCCAGTACTTC. It codes for CASSTRGSGETQYF. Combining the CDR3 with reference TRBV5-1 and TRBJ2-5 gives the whole variable domain KAGVTQTPRYLIKTRGQQVTLSCSPISGHRSVSWYQQTPGQGLQFLFEYFSETQRNKGNFPGRFSGRQFSNSRSEMNVSTLELGDSALYLCASSTRGSGETQYFGPGTRLLVL.

J is TRBJ1-4 and V is TRBV21-1; TRBD1, as called in the table, went unchecked against the DNA. TRBV21-1 is a known pseudogene. This CDR3 region has 18 residues. The CDR3 reads CASSKGATGGTLNEKLFF. In nucleotides, the CDR3 is TGTGCCAGCAGCAAAGGAGCGACAGGGGGGACTCTAAATGAAAAACTGTTTTTT.

The rearrangement links TRBV12-5 to TRBJ1-1; D is undetermined. There are 16 residues in the CDR3. The germline gives CDR1 LGHNT, CDR2 FRNRAP. Deletions cut 7 bases from V and 0 bases from J, with 18 bases between. The chain's CDR3 is CASAPALSSMNTEAFF. CDR3 nucleotides: TGTGCTAGTGCCCCGGCTTTATCGTCCATGAACACTGAAGCTTTCTTT.

V is TRBV5-1 and J is TRBJ2-5, with unresolved D. The CDR3 sequence is 12 residues long. The V end was cut by 2 bases, the J end by 5 bases, with 7 bases between. Germline V gives CDR1 SGHRS, CDR2 YFSETQ. The CDR3 is CASSLDLETQYF. The CDR3 DNA reads as TGCGCCAGCAGCTTAGATTTGGAGACCCAGTACTTC.

The gene calls are TRBV7-9 and TRBJ1-4, with 8 bases that match TRBD1. The CDR3 has 16 amino acids. Germline V gene sequence: CDR1 SEHNR, CDR2 FQNEAQ (reference sequence). J lost 2 bases, V lost 4 bases, and 6 bases had no gene match. The CDR3 reads CASSSRTGRTNEKLFF. Written as DNA, the CDR3 is TGTGCCAGCAGCTCCAGGACAGGGAGGACTAATGAAAAACTGTTTTTT.